A selection of T cell receptor beta chains follows, all from one sample in a study of patients and donors after allogeneic stem cell transplantation. Each CDR3 protein gets one entry after TCRdb re-called the RT-PCR reads with MiXCR. The sample has approximately 250,000 distinct CDR3 sequences, 13% to 15% seen once; the top ten hold more than 9%. The sequencing sample was made of blood, either unsorted or a sorted T cell fraction (not recorded which). The receptors here all came from a human donor who was either an allogeneic HSCT recipient or a stem cell or donor lymphocyte infusion donor (not recorded which). It is not recorded whose cells these are; they may come from a transplant donor. Both conserved end residues are part of each CDR3. D genes are given only for firm matches. Clone size, where shown, is once, few, many, or a class for clones that have expanded.

CDR3 | DNA | size | D | J | V
CSAAREWETPTDTQYF | TGCAGTGCCGCCAGGGAGTGGGAGACTCCCACAGATACGCAGTATTTT | NA | NA | TRBJ2-3 | TRBV20-1
CASSLQGPETQYF | TGTGCCAGCAGTTTACAAGGGCCAGAGACCCAGTACTTC | few | NA | TRBJ2-5 | TRBV12-3/TRBV12-4
CASSLGQESSPLHF | TGTGCCAGCAGCTTAGGGCAGGAGTCTTCACCCCTCCACTTT | NA | NA | TRBJ1-6 | TRBV7-9
CASSQGGSAGGSTDTQYF | TGCGCCAGCAGCCAAGGCGGGTCGGCGGGGGGCTCCACAGATACGCAGTATTTT | NA | TRBD2 | TRBJ2-3 | TRBV4-3
CASSADRISYEQYF | TGCGCCAGCAGCGCTGACAGAATTTCCTACGAGCAGTACTTC | many | NA | TRBJ2-7 | TRBV5-1
CATTVVNTEAFF | TGTGCCACCACGGTTGTGAACACTGAAGCTTTCTTT | few | NA | TRBJ1-1 | TRBV24-1
CASSQEGAGQIYEQYF | TGCGCCAGCAGCCAAGAAGGAGCCGGACAGATCTACGAGCAGTACTTC | NA | NA | TRBJ2-7 | TRBV4-1
CSVAAGPGAKNIQYF | TGCAGCGTGGCCGCTGGACCGGGGGCCAAAAACATTCAGTACTTC | few | NA | TRBJ2-4 | TRBV29-1
CASSQYRVGDTEAFF | TGTGCCAGCAGCCAATACAGGGTAGGCGACACTGAAGCTTTCTTT | many | NA | TRBJ1-1 | TRBV3-1
CASSVATGNSPLHF | TGTGCCAGCAGCGTGGCGACAGGGAATTCACCCCTCCACTTT | few | TRBD1 | TRBJ1-6 | TRBV9
CASSLGSRNLYGYTF | TGTGCCAGCAGCTTGGGCAGCAGGAACTTGTATGGCTACACCTTC | few | NA | TRBJ1-2 | TRBV5-4
CASSHTDTNQPQHF | TGTGCCAGCAGCCACACCGACACCAATCAGCCCCAGCATTTT | NA | NA | TRBJ1-5 | TRBV6-1
CATSGWTGSDQPQHF | TGTGCCACCAGCGGGTGGACAGGGTCCGATCAGCCCCAGCATTTT | NA | TRBD1 | TRBJ1-5 | TRBV15
CASSIERRTEDTIYF | TGTGCCAGTAGTATAGAACGAAGGACTGAGGACACCATATATTTT | NA | NA | TRBJ1-3 | TRBV19
CASSLGWGGTDTQYF | TGCGCCAGCAGCTTGGGCTGGGGTGGCACAGATACGCAGTATTTT | few | NA | TRBJ2-3 | TRBV5-1
CASSFSGQGARGEQYF | TGTGCCAGCAGCTTTTCTGGACAGGGGGCGCGAGGCGAGCAGTACTTC | few | TRBD1 | TRBJ2-7 | TRBV5-5
CASSPEGLAGQYF | TGCGCCAGCAGCCCGGAGGGACTAGCTGGCCAGTACTTC | few | TRBD2 | TRBJ2-5 | TRBV5-1
CASSLDGGAYSNQPQHF | TGTGCCAGCAGCCTTGATGGGGGGGCCTATAGCAATCAGCCCCAGCATTTT | few | NA | TRBJ1-5 | TRBV7-9
CASSLGGASEKLFF | TGTGCCAGCAGTTTGGGGGGCGCGAGCGAAAAACTGTTTTTT | NA | NA | TRBJ1-4 | TRBV12-3/TRBV12-4
CASSYVVSGAFSYNEQFF | TGTGCCAGCAGTTACGTGGTTAGCGGGGCCTTCTCCTACAATGAGCAGTTCTTC | NA | TRBD2 | TRBJ2-1 | TRBV6-2/TRBV6-3
CAISEGQNEKLFF | TGTGCCATCAGTGAAGGACAGAATGAAAAACTGTTTTTT | NA | NA | TRBJ1-4 | TRBV10-3
CASSLAPLSSYNEQFF | TGTGCCAGCAGCTTGGCCCCGCTAAGCTCCTACAATGAGCAGTTCTTC | few | NA | TRBJ2-1 | TRBV5-6
CASSLAGWQDEAFF | TGTGCCAGCAGCTTAGCTGGTTGGCAGGATGAAGCTTTCTTT | few | NA | TRBJ1-1 | TRBV7-2
CASSLTWTSYEQYF | TGTGCCAGCAGCCTCACATGGACCTCCTACGAGCAGTACTTC | few | NA | TRBJ2-7 | TRBV12-3/TRBV12-4
CASSFDTDLWQETQYF | TGTGCCAGCAGCTTTGATACCGACCTCTGGCAAGAGACCCAGTACTTC | many | NA | TRBJ2-5 | TRBV7-2
CASSLAGGVQNQPQHF | TGTGCCAGCAGCTTAGCTGGCGGGGTTCAAAATCAGCCCCAGCATTTT | many | NA | TRBJ1-5 | TRBV7-9
CASSEPGLAVGEQFF | TGTGCCAGCAGTGAGCCGGGACTAGCGGTCGGAGAGCAGTTCTTC | NA | TRBD2 | TRBJ2-1 | TRBV6-1
CASSFSRDLTNEQFF | TGTGCCAGCAGCTTCTCGCGGGACTTGACCAATGAGCAGTTCTTC | few | NA | TRBJ2-1 | TRBV7-6
CASSLDGGSVGTQYF | TGTGCCAGCAGCTTAGATGGAGGCAGCGTAGGGACCCAGTACTTC | few | NA | TRBJ2-5 | TRBV7-8
CASSPEQRARNQPQHF | TGTGCCAGTAGTCCAGAACAGAGAGCAAGGAATCAGCCCCAGCATTTT | NA | NA | TRBJ1-5 | TRBV19
CAISEGFGGAQGIGTEAFF | TGTGCCATCAGTGAGGGCTTTGGGGGGGCGCAAGGTATAGGCACTGAAGCTTTCTTT | many | NA | TRBJ1-1 | TRBV10-3
CASSETGPRSGNTIYF | TGTGCCAGCAGTGAAACCGGGCCGCGTTCTGGAAACACCATATATTTT | NA | NA | TRBJ1-3 | TRBV12-3/TRBV12-4
CSAREVGGDDYGYTF | TGCAGTGCTAGAGAAGTGGGGGGAGACGACTATGGCTACACCTTC | many | NA | TRBJ1-2 | TRBV20-1
CASSVEDSMFNGYTF | TGTGCCAGCAGCGTAGAGGATAGCATGTTCAATGGCTACACCTTC | NA | NA | TRBJ1-2 | TRBV9
CSVRGQGANQPQHF | TGCAGCGTTAGGGGGCAGGGGGCCAATCAGCCCCAGCATTTT | NA | TRBD1 | TRBJ1-5 | TRBV29-1
CASSQRTSGNTGELFF | TGCGCCAGCAGTCAGCGGACTAGCGGGAACACCGGGGAGCTGTTTTTT | many | TRBD2 | TRBJ2-2 | TRBV5-1
CASSQTRDTQYF | TGCGCCAGCAGCCAAACGAGAGATACGCAGTATTTT | NA | NA | TRBJ2-3 | TRBV4-1
CASSPTGDHGYTF | TGCGCCAGCAGCCCAACAGGGGATCATGGCTACACCTTC | few | TRBD1 | TRBJ1-2 | TRBV5-1
CASRTGGASNQPQHF | TGTGCCAGTAGAACAGGGGGCGCGAGCAATCAGCCCCAGCATTTT | few | TRBD1 | TRBJ1-5 | TRBV19
CASSPRIRGPPYGYTF | TGTGCCAGCAGTCCAAGGATCAGGGGTCCACCTTATGGCTACACCTTC | many | NA | TRBJ1-2 | TRBV2
CSASVDSSYNEQFF | TGCAGTGCTAGTGTGGATAGCTCCTACAATGAGCAGTTCTTC | NA | NA | TRBJ2-1 | TRBV20-1
CASSKGPGDNEQFF | TGTGCCAGCAGCAAAGGTCCGGGGGACAATGAGCAGTTCTTC | many | NA | TRBJ2-1 | TRBV21-1
CASSLGDRGEETQYF | TGCGCCAGCAGCTTGGGGGACAGGGGCGAAGAGACCCAGTACTTC | few | TRBD1 | TRBJ2-5 | TRBV5-1
CASSAELQTLGELFF | TGTGCCAGCAGCGCTGAACTACAGACCCTCGGGGAGCTGTTTTTT | NA | NA | TRBJ2-2 | TRBV2
CASSFRDRRYEQYF | TGTGCCAGCAGTTTCCGGGACAGGAGGTACGAGCAGTACTTC | few | TRBD1 | TRBJ2-7 | TRBV28
CASSQIRDRASEQYF | TGTGCCAGCAGCCAAATCCGGGACAGGGCTTCCGAGCAGTACTTC | few | TRBD1 | TRBJ2-7 | TRBV14
CSNRQPLAKNIQYF | TGCAGTAATAGACAGCCTCTAGCCAAAAACATTCAGTACTTC | few | NA | TRBJ2-4 | TRBV20-1
CASSAPEPQVGRETQYF | TGTGCCAGCAGTGCTCCGGAACCCCAAGTCGGACGGGAGACCCAGTACTTC | few | NA | TRBJ2-5 | TRBV2
CASSLRGLGKGGYTF | TGTGCCAGCAGCTTGCGAGGCCTCGGGAAGGGCGGCTACACCTTC | many | NA | TRBJ1-2 | TRBV5-6
CASSLDLGRAAGELFF | TGTGCCAGCAGCTTGGATTTAGGGAGGGCCGCCGGGGAGCTGTTTTTT | few | TRBD2 | TRBJ2-2 | TRBV5-6
CASSLNDRNSYEQYF | TGTGCCAGCAGCCTCAACGACAGGAACTCCTACGAGCAGTACTTC | NA | NA | TRBJ2-7 | TRBV9
CASSETGYTEAFF | TGTGCCAGCAGTGAGACAGGGTACACTGAAGCTTTCTTT | NA | TRBD1 | TRBJ1-1 | TRBV6-1
CASSQSTRSEAFF | TGTGCCAGCAGCCAATCAACGCGGTCTGAAGCTTTCTTT | many | NA | TRBJ1-1 | TRBV16
CASRGQSGLETQYF | TGCGCCAGCAGAGGACAGTCAGGGTTGGAGACCCAGTACTTC | many | NA | TRBJ2-5 | TRBV5-1